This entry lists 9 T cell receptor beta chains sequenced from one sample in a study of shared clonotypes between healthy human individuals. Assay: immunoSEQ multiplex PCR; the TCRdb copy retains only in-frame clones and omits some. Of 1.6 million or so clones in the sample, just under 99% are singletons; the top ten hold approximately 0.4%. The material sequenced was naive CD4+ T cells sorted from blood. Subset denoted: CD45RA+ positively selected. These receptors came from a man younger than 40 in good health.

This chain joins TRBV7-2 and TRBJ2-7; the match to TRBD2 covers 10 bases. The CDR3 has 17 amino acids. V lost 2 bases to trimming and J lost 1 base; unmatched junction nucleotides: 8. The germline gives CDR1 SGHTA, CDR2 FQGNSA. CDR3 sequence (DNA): TGTGCCAGCAGCTTATTAGGGCTAGCGGGGGCTTCCTACGAGCAGTACTTC. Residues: CASSLLGLAGASYEQYF.

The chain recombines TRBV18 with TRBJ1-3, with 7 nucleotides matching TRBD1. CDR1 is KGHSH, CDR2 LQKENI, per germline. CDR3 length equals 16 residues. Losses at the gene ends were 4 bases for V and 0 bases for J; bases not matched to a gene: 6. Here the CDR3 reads CASSLADRDSGNTIYF. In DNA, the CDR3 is TGTGCCAGCTCACTTGCAGACAGGGACTCTGGAAACACCATATATTTT.

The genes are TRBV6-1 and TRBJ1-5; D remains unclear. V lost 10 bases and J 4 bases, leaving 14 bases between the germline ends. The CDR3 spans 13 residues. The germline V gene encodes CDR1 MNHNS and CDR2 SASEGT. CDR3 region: CATSLVSNQPQHF. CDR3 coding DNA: TGTGCCACCTCCCTGGTCTCGAATCAGCCCCAGCATTTT.

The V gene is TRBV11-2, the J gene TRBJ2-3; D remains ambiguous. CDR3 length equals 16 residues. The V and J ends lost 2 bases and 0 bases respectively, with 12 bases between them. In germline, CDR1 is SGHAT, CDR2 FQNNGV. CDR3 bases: TGTGCCAGCAGCTTAAGACGGCCATCTAGCACAGATACGCAGTATTTT. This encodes CASSLRRPSSTDTQYF.

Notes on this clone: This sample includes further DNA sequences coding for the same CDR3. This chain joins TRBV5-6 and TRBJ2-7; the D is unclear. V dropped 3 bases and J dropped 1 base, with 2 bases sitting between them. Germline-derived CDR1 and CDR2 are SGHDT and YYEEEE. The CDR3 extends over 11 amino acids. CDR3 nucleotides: TGTGCCAGCAGCTATTCCTACGAGCAGTACTTC. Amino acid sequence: CASSYSYEQYF.

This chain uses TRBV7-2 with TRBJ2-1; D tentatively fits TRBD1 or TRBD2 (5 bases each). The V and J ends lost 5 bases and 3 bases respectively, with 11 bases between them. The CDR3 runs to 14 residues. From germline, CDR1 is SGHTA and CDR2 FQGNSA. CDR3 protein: CASSRRDLYNEQFF. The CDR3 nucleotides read TGTGCCAGCAGCCGTCGGGACCTCTACAATGAGCAGTTCTTC.

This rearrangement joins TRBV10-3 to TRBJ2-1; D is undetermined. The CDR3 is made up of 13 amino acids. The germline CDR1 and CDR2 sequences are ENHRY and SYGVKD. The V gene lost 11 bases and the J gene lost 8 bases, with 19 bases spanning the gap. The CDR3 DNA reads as TGTGCCTCCCTTTCCCTCCCCGGAGATGAGCAGTTCTTC. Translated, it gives CASLSLPGDEQFF.

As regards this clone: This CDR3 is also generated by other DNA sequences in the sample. DNA of the CDR3: TGTGCCAGCTCACCACTACAGGGCGAAAAACTGTTTTTT. It encodes CASSPLQGEKLFF. The V gene is TRBV18, the J gene TRBJ1-4; the D gene is possibly TRBD1 (6 bases). The CDR3 loop spans 13 amino acids. Germline loops: CDR1 KGHSH, CDR2 LQKENI. V lost 1 base to trimming and J lost 8 bases, with 8 bases between them. Supplemented by reference TRBV18 and TRBJ1-4, the full variable domain reads NAGVMQNPRHLVRRRGQEARLRCSPMKGHSHVYWYRQLPEEGLKFMVYLQKENIIDESGMPKERFSAEFPKEGPSILRIQQVVRGDSAAYFCASSPLQGEKLFFGSGTQLSVL.

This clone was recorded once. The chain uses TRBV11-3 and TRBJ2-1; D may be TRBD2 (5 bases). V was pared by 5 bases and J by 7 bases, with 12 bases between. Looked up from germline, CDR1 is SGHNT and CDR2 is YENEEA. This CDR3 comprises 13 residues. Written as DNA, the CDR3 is TGTGCCAGCAGCGCCCCCACGGGGAATGAGCAGTTCTTC. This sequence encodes CASSAPTGNEQFF.